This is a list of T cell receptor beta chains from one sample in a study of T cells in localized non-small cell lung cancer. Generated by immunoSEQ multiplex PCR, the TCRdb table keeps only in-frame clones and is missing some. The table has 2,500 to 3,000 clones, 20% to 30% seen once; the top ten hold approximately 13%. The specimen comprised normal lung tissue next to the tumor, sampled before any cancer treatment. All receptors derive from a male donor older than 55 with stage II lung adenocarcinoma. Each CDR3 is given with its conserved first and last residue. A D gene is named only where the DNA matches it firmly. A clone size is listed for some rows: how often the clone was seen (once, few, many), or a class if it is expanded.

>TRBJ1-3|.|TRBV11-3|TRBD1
TGTGCCAGCAGCTTAGAGGTCTCCAGGGGGCTTGGAAACACCATATATTTT
CASSLEVSRGLGNTIYF
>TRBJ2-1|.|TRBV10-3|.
TGTGCCATCAGTGAGTCGGTCGAGGGGGTCAATGAGCAGTTCTTC
CAISESVEGVNEQFF
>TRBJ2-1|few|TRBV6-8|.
TGTGCCAGCAGTTACTCGGGGTCTGGGAATGAGCAGTTCTTC
CASSYSGSGNEQFF
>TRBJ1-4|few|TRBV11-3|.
TGTGCCAGCAGCTCGCAACGTCGGGTATCGAATGAAAAACTGTTTTTT
CASSSQRRVSNEKLFF
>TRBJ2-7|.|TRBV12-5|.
TGTGCTAGTGTCCCCAGGGGAGGGTCCTACGAGCAGTACTTC
CASVPRGGSYEQYF
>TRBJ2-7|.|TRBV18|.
TGTGCCAGCTCACCTTTGCTCGGTGGCCGGACTACCCCGGGCGAGCAGTACTTC
CASSPLLGGRTTPGEQYF
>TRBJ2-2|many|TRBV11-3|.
TGTGCCAGCAGCGTCGACAGGGCGGGGGCCGGGGAGCTGTTTTTT
CASSVDRAGAGELFF
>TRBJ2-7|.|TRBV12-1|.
TGTGCCAGCAGCTTTGCGCTAGATGTGGGAGTGGACGAGCAGTACTTC
CASSFALDVGVDEQYF
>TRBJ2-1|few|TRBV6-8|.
TGTGCCAGCAGCACCTTGTCGGTCTACAATGAGCAGTTCTTC
CASSTLSVYNEQFF
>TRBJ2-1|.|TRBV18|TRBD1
TGTGCCAGCTCACCACTGGGACAGGGTGGGTACAATGAGCAGTTCTTC
CASSPLGQGGYNEQFF
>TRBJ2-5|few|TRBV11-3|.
TGTGCCAGCAGCCCGGACAGTTTTGGGGAGACCCAGTACTTC
CASSPDSFGETQYF
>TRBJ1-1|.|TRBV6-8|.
TGTGCCAGCAGTTACAACCACAGGGCTCGCGGCACTGAAGCTTTCTTT
CASSYNHRARGTEAFF
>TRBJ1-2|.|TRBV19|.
TGTGCCAGTAGAATCGGGGGCAGTAATAACTATGGCTACACCTTC
CASRIGGSNNYGYTF
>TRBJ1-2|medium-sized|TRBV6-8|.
TGTGCCAGCAGATTTTCGGATAACTATGGCTACACCTTC
CASRFSDNYGYTF
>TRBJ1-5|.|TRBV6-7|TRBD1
TGTGCCAGCAGTGTTGACAGGGGGCTTGGCAATCAGCCCCAGCATTTT
CASSVDRGLGNQPQHF
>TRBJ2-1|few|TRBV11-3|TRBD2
TGTGCCAGCAGCTTAGGTACTAGCGGGCGGTATGAGCAGTTCTTC
CASSLGTSGRYEQFF
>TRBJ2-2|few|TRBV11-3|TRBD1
TGTGCCAGCAGGCCGACAGGGGCCGACGGGGAGCTGTTTTTT
CASRPTGADGELFF
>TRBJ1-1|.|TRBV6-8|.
TGTGCCAGCAGTTACTCCAGAGGCAGACCTAACACTGAAGCTTTCTTT
CASSYSRGRPNTEAFF
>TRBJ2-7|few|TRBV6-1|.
TGTGCCAGCAGTGAAGTTTATGGGAGCCCCGGAGAGCAGTACTTC
CASSEVYGSPGEQYF
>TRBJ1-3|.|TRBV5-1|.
TGCGCCAGCAGCTCGGGGACTATTGGAAACACCATATATTTT
CASSSGTIGNTIYF
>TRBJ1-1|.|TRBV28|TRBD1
TGTGCCAGCAGGAACGTGGTCGGACAGGTGAACACTGAAGCTTTCTTT
CASRNVVGQVNTEAFF
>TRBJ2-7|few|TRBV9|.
TGTGCCAGCAGCGTAGAAGGTCAGGGGACCTACGAGCAGTACTTC
CASSVEGQGTYEQYF
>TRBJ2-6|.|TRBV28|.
TGTGCCAGCTTTGAATCTGGGGCCAACGTCCTGACTTTC
CASFESGANVLTF
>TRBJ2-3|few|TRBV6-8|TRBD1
TGTGCCATCAGTGGGGACAGGGGGTCAGATACGCAGTATTTT
CAISGDRGSDTQYF
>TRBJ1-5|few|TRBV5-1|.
TGCGCCAGCAGCTTGGACAATAATAGCAATCAGCCCCAGCATTTT
CASSLDNNSNQPQHF
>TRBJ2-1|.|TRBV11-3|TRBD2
TGTGCCAGCAGCGCACGGACTAGCGGGAGGGCGGATGAGCAGTTCTTC
CASSARTSGRADEQFF
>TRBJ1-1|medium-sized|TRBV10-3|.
TGTGCCATCAGTGAGAGGGGCCTAGGCCAGGTAGGGACTGAAGCTTTCTTT
CAISERGLGQVGTEAFF
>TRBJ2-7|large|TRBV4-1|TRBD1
TGCGCCAGCAGCCAAGATGAAACCGACAGGGCCTACGAGCAGTACTTC
CASSQDETDRAYEQYF
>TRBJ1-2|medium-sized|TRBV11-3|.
TGTGCCAGCAGCCCTCGGGCGGAGGGGGGAGTCTGGGGCTACACCTTC
CASSPRAEGGVWGYTF
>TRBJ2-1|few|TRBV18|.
TGTGCCAGCTCACCACCTAACGGACAGCGCAATGAGCAGTTCTTC
CASSPPNGQRNEQFF
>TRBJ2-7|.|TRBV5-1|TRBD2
TGCGCCAGCAGTTCCCCGGCGGGAGTGGGCTACGAGCAGTACTTC
CASSSPAGVGYEQYF
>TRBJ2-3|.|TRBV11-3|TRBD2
TGTGCCAGCAGCCTGCAGCGGGGGGGCTTAGATACGCAGTATTTT
CASSLQRGGLDTQYF
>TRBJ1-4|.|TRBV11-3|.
TGTGCCAGCAGCTTGGATGGGACACCTAATGAAAAACTGTTTTTT
CASSLDGTPNEKLFF
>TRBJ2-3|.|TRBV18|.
TGTGCCAGCTCACCAAGGCAGGGGACTAGCACAGATACGCAGTATTTT
CASSPRQGTSTDTQYF
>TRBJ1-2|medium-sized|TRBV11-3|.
TGTGCCAGCAGCCTCACAGCCAGAGGAAGGAGGTATGGCTACACCTTC
CASSLTARGRRYGYTF
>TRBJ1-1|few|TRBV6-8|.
TGTGCCAGCAGTTTACGGGGGAACACTGAAGCTTTCTTT
CASSLRGNTEAFF
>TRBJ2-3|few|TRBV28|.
TGTGCCAGCGAAAACTCAATGGATACGCAGTATTTT
CASENSMDTQYF
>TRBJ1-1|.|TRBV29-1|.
TGCAGCGTTGGTCGGGACCCTAACCAGGGTGAAGCTTTCTTT
CSVGRDPNQGEAFF
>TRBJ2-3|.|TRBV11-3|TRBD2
TGTGCCAGCAAGCCGGGACTAGAAACCCTCTCTAGCACAGATACGCAGTATTTT
CASKPGLETLSSTDTQYF
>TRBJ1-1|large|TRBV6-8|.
TGTGCCAGCAGTTACTCCTCCATCTACATGAACACTGAAGCTTTCTTT
CASSYSSIYMNTEAFF
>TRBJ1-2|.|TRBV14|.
TGTGCCAGCAGCCGCTACCCCCTCCTAAACTATGGCTACACCTTC
CASSRYPLLNYGYTF
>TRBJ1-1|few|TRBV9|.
TGTGCCAGCAGCGTACAGGGGAAGGGCACTGAAGCTTTCTTT
CASSVQGKGTEAFF
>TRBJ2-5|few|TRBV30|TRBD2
TGTGCCTGGAGCCGAGGGAGCGGGAGGGCCCAAGAGACCCAGTACTTC
CAWSRGSGRAQETQYF
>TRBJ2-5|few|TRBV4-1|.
TGCGCCAGCAGGCCCCTTCCGGGAAGGGGATTGGAGACCCAGTACTTC
CASRPLPGRGLETQYF
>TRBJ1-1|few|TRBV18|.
TGTGCCAGCTCACCAACGGCAGGGGTCGGGAACACTGAAGCTTTCTTT
CASSPTAGVGNTEAFF
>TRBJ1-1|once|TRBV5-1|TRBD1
TGCGCCAGCAGGGTGACCGGGACAGGGATGATGAACACTGAAGCTTTCTTT
CASRVTGTGMMNTEAFF
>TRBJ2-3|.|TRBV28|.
TGTGCCAGCAGTCCGCCTACTTCCACTTCTGATACGCAGTATTTT
CASSPPTSTSDTQYF
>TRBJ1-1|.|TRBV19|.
TGTGCCAGTAGTATAGAGGACAGAATGAACACTGAAGCTTTCTTT
CASSIEDRMNTEAFF
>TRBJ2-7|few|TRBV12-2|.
TGTGCCATAGGGGGGGAGACTAGCGGTTACGAGCAGTACTTC
CAIGGETSGYEQYF
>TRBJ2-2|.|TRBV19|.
TGTGCCAGTAGTCCAGGGATTTTCGGGGACACCGGGGAGCTGTTTTTT
CASSPGIFGDTGELFF
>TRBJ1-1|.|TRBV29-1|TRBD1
TGCAGCGTTGACGAACAGGGGATCACTGAAGCTTTCTTT
CSVDEQGITEAFF
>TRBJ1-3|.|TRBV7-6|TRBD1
TGTGCCAGCAGCATGGGACAGGGTATCAACACCATATATTTT
CASSMGQGINTIYF
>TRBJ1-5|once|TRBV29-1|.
TGCAGCGCCTTGACAGGCCAACTGAATCAGCCCCAGCATTTT
CSALTGQLNQPQHF
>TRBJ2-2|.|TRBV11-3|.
TGTGCCAGCGCAAAGAGACATCTCAACACCGGGGAGCTGTTTTTT
CASAKRHLNTGELFF
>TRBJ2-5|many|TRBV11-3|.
TGTGCCAGCAGCCAAGCGGGACAGCGAGAGACCCAGTACTTC
CASSQAGQRETQYF
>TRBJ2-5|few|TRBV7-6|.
TGTGCCAGCAGCTTCGGACTAACCCAAGAGACCCAGTACTTC
CASSFGLTQETQYF
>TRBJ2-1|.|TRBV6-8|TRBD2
TGTGCCAGCAGGGGGACTAGCGGGGGATCCAGGCAGTTCTTC
CASRGTSGGSRQFF
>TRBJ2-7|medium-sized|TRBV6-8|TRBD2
TGTGCCAGCAGTGCTAGCGGGGGGCCTTCCTACGAGCAGTACTTC
CASSASGGPSYEQYF
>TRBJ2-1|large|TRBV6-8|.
TGTGCCAGCAGTGATGCCCTCCACAATGAGCAGTTCTTC
CASSDALHNEQFF